These 32 T cell receptor beta chains were sequenced from one sample in a study of blood T cell repertoires in COVID-19. Profiled with immunoSEQ multiplex PCR; TCRdb holds only in-frame clones, not every one. This sample has 200,000 or so clones, with approximately 86% found just once. Sample: peripheral blood. Source of these receptors: a man in his 60s with COVID-19, enrolled during active disease.

This chain connects TRBV7-8 to TRBJ1-2; a possible D gene is TRBD1 (5 bases). Per germline, CDR1 SGHVS and CDR2 FQNEAQ. The CDR3 totals 15 residues. The V and J ends lost 1 base and 4 bases respectively, with 13 bases between them. The CDR3 spells CASSLEAGKVYGYTF. The CDR3 nucleotides read TGTGCCAGCAGCTTAGAGGCAGGGAAGGTCTATGGCTACACCTTC.

V and J are TRBV6-1 and TRBJ1-1; D remains unclear. The CDR3 contains 15 residues. Germline V CDR1 and CDR2: MNHNS, SASEGT. V dropped 1 base and J dropped 6 bases, with 15 bases sitting between them. This chain's CDR3 is CASSEGWAALAEAFF. CDR3 in DNA: TGTGCCAGCAGTGAAGGGTGGGCCGCGCTCGCTGAAGCTTTCTTT.

The chain recombines TRBV24-1 with TRBJ2-7, with D tentatively TRBD1 (5 bases). The V end lost 1 base, the J end lost 0 bases, and 6 bases lay between the germline ends. The germline gives CDR1 KGHDR, CDR2 SFDVKD. This CDR3 is built from 14 residues. Here the CDR3 reads CATSDFRASYEQYF. The CDR3 nucleotides are TGTGCCACCAGTGATTTCAGGGCCTCCTACGAGCAGTACTTC.

The chain recombines TRBV27 with TRBJ1-2; a possible D gene is TRBD1 (6 bases). The ends were cut back, 2 bases at V and 8 bases at J, with 15 bases in the middle. This CDR3 is 14 amino acids long. Germline CDR1 reads MNHEY; CDR2 reads SMNVEV (reference sequence). CDR3 amino acids: CASSLEPQGRGYTF. The CDR3 DNA follows: TGTGCCAGCAGTTTAGAACCACAGGGCCGGGGCTACACCTTC.

V is TRBV19 and J is TRBJ1-5; perhaps TRBD1 as D (6 bases). Trimming took 5 bases from V and 5 from J, leaving 13 bases between them. Germline V gene lookup returns CDR1 LNHDA and CDR2 SQIVND (reference sequence). This CDR3 region has 14 residues. CDR3 sequence reads: CASSPGTRYQPQHF. CDR3 DNA sequence: TGTGCCAGTAGTCCCGGGACACGGTATCAGCCCCAGCATTTT.

The V call is TRBV6-1, the J call TRBJ1-1; 7 bases are a match to TRBD1. The CDR3 extends over 13 amino acids. V lost 0 bases to trimming and J lost 10 bases; unmatched junction nucleotides: 5. Germline V gene sequence: CDR1 MNHNS, CDR2 SASEGT. The CDR3 spells CASSEATGLGAFF. In nucleotides, the CDR3 is TGTGCCAGCAGTGAAGCGACAGGGTTGGGAGCTTTCTTT.

This clone was detected only once. V and J are TRBV12-3 or TRBV12-4 and TRBJ1-2, with TRBD1 matching over 11 bases. V shed 5 bases and J 8 bases; nucleotides not matched to a gene: 4. The CDR3 runs to 13 residues. Here the CDR3 reads CASSGQGASGYTF. CDR3 coding DNA: TGTGCCAGCAGTGGACAGGGGGCGTCGGGCTACACCTTC.

This sequence joins TRBV4-1 and TRBJ2-1; no reliable D call. The V end was cut by 0 bases, the J end by 0 bases, with 9 bases between. The CDR3 length is 16 residues. Per the germline V gene, CDR1 is MGHRA and CDR2 is YSYEKL. The CDR3 is CASSQDLPSSYNEQFF. The DNA of the CDR3 is TGCGCCAGCAGCCAAGATCTCCCCTCCTCCTACAATGAGCAGTTCTTC.

CDR3 loop: CASSPPGNLAGEGTQYF. The CDR3 DNA sequence: TGTGCCAGCTCACCACCGGGGAACTTGGCAGGGGAAGGGACCCAGTACTTC. The V and J genes are TRBV18 and TRBJ2-5; possibly TRBD1 for D (6 bases). Per the germline V gene, CDR1 is KGHSH and CDR2 is LQKENI. Trimming cost V 0 bases and J 7 bases, with 21 bases left between them. CDR3 length: 17 amino acids. Full variable domain (remainder filled in from reference TRBV18 and TRBJ2-5): NAGVMQNPRHLVRRRGQEARLRCSPMKGHSHVYWYRQLPEEGLKFMVYLQKENIIDESGMPKERFSAEFPKEGPSILRIQQVVRGDSAAYFCASSPPGNLAGEGTQYFGPGTRLLVL.

The J gene is TRBJ1-1, the V gene TRBV5-8, with D uncertain. CDR1 and CDR2 (germline): SGHTS, YDEGEE. The CDR3 sequence is 14 residues long. Between the trimmed V and J ends, which lost 3 bases and 1 base, there was a span of 10 bases. CDR3 residues: CASSSRGRNTEAFF. The CDR3 DNA is TGTGCCAGCAGCTCCCGTGGGAGGAACACTGAAGCTTTCTTT.

The gene calls are TRBV4-1 and TRBJ1-1; no definite D call. Trimming removed 1 base from V and 3 bases from J, with 15 bases in between. Germline values: CDR1 MGHRA, CDR2 YSYEKL. The CDR3 is 16 residues long. The CDR3 is CASSQGESTFHTEAFF. DNA of the CDR3: TGCGCCAGCAGCCAAGGGGAGAGCACTTTTCACACTGAAGCTTTCTTT.

About this clone itself: The junction departs from the called germline gene at one end, perhaps through a read error. This sequence joins TRBV7-9 and TRBJ1-5, with 9 positions matching TRBD1. The CDR3 sequence is 15 residues long. Germline lookup yields CDR1 SEHNR and CDR2 FQNEAQ (reference sequence). CDR3 sequence reads: CAGSPGTGLNQPQHF. The CDR3, as DNA: TGTGCCGGCAGCCCCGGGACAGGGTTAAATCAGCCCCAGCATTTT.

The chain is built from TRBV6-2 or TRBV6-3 and TRBJ1-2; D remains unclear. Germline V gives CDR1 MNHEY, CDR2 SVGEGT. The CDR3 is made up of 13 amino acids. V was shortened by 5 bases and J by 4 bases, with 11 bases between the two germline ends. CDR3 in amino acids: CASSGGPFYGYTF. The DNA of the CDR3 is TGTGCCAGCAGTGGCGGGCCGTTCTATGGCTACACCTTC.

This clone was detected once. The J gene is TRBJ1-1, the V gene TRBV4-3, with a tentative D call TRBD1 (5 bases). The CDR3 consists of 14 residues. Looked up from germline, CDR1 is LGHNA and CDR2 is YSLEER. With 0 bases removed from V and 5 bases from J, the gap between germline ends came to 10 bases. The CDR3 loop is CASSQDTGGTEAFF. CDR3 coding DNA: TGCGCCAGCAGCCAAGATACGGGGGGGACTGAAGCTTTCTTT.

The genes are TRBV19 and TRBJ1-1, with TRBD1 identical over 11 bases. Germline assignment: CDR1 LNHDA and CDR2 SQIVND (reference sequence). The CDR3 has 16 residues. The junction had 4 bases not matched to a gene; V was cut back by 1 base and J by 3 bases. CDR3 in DNA: TGTGCCAGTAGTATAGGAGGGACAGGGGGTCACACTGAAGCTTTCTTT. This sequence encodes CASSIGGTGGHTEAFF.

This chain joins TRBV27 and TRBJ2-2, with a weak D call TRBD1 (6 bases). Trimming cost V 6 bases and J 1 base, with 6 bases left between them. Per germline, CDR1 MNHEY and CDR2 SMNVEV (reference sequence). This CDR3 has 13 amino acids. The CDR3 nucleotides are TGTGCCAGCAGGGGACAGAACACCGGGGAGCTGTTTTTT. Residues: CASRGQNTGELFF.

The V and J genes are TRBV28 and TRBJ2-1; 10 bases fit TRBD1. This CDR3 region has 15 residues. Germline V gene sequence: CDR1 MDHEN, CDR2 SYDVKM. After removal of 5 bases from V and 6 bases from J, the junction contained 7 bases not matched to a gene. CDR3 amino acids: CASSAPGQGFNEQFF. DNA of the CDR3: TGTGCCAGCAGTGCACCGGGACAGGGGTTCAATGAGCAGTTCTTC.

The chain combines TRBV7-2 with TRBJ2-7; 8 bases agree with TRBD1. V lost 1 base, J lost 2 bases, and 4 bases stayed unmatched. In germline, CDR1 is SGHTA, CDR2 FQGNSA. The CDR3 consists of 15 residues. The CDR3 DNA is TGTGCCAGCAGCTTAGTTTGGACAGGGACCTACGAGCAGTACTTC. This encodes CASSLVWTGTYEQYF.

The genes are TRBV12-3 or TRBV12-4 and TRBJ1-3; D is unresolved. This CDR3 contains 12 residues. Trimming removed 10 bases from V and 0 bases from J, with 7 bases in between. The CDR3 DNA sequence: TGTGCCATCCTTTTCTCTGGAAACACCATATATTTT. This sequence encodes CAILFSGNTIYF.

The J gene is TRBJ2-3, the V gene TRBV5-6, with D perhaps matching TRBD1 (6 bases). Germline V lookup: CDR1 SGHDT, CDR2 YYEEEE. This CDR3 spans 15 amino acids. Trimming removed 4 bases from V and 5 bases from J, with 17 bases in between. The DNA of the CDR3 is TGTGCCAGCAGCCGTATTCAGGGGCCGGGAGATACGCAGTATTTT. It is translated as CASSRIQGPGDTQYF.

The chain combines TRBV7-2 with TRBJ2-7, with D possibly matching TRBD2 (5 bases). Between the trimmed V and J ends, which lost 0 bases and 2 bases, there was a span of 8 bases. The CDR3 has 14 amino acids. CDR1 is SGHTA and CDR2 is FQGNSA in the germline V gene. CDR3 in amino acids: CASSLAAGTYEQYF. The CDR3 DNA reads as TGTGCCAGCAGCTTAGCGGCGGGTACCTACGAGCAGTACTTC.

The J gene is TRBJ2-3, the V gene TRBV5-1; 11 nucleotides align to TRBD1. V was clipped by 4 bases and J by 5 bases; unmatched bases: 9. CDR1 is SGHRS, CDR2 YFSETQ, per germline. This CDR3 contains 16 residues. DNA for the CDR3: TGCGCCAGCAGCGAAGGACAGGGGGCGAGAAAAGATACGCAGTATTTT. Residues: CASSEGQGARKDTQYF.

This clone was detected once. The rearrangement links TRBV19 to TRBJ2-2, with D possibly TRBD2 on 5 matching bases. V lost 3 bases, J lost 4 bases, and 12 bases lay in between. The CDR3 length is 15 residues. Germline CDR1 LNHDA, CDR2 SQIVND (reference sequence). CDR3: CASSINRAGTGELFF. The CDR3 DNA is TGTGCCAGTAGTATCAACCGGGCGGGCACCGGGGAGCTGTTTTTT. The variable domain in full, with the rest retrieved from reference TRBV19 and TRBJ2-2, is DGGITQSPKYLFRKEGQNVTLSCEQNLNHDAMYWYRQDPGQGLRLIYYSQIVNDFQKGDIAEGYSVSREKKESFPLTVTSAQKNPTAFYLCASSINRAGTGELFFGEGSRLTVL.

V is TRBV11-2 and J is TRBJ1-2; 8 positions agree with TRBD1. Trimming cost V 5 bases and J 6 bases; bases outside gene matches: 8. CDR3 length: 14 amino acids. Germline CDR1 reads SGHAT; CDR2 reads FQNNGV. The CDR3 DNA sequence: TGTGCCAGCAGCCGGGACAGGCTGACCGATGGCTACACCTTC. Amino acids: CASSRDRLTDGYTF. The entire variable domain, with the rest obtained from reference TRBV11-2 and TRBJ1-2, is as follows: EAGVAQSPRYKIIEKRQSVAFWCNPISGHATLYWYQQILGQGPKLLIQFQNNGVVDDSQLPKDRFSAERLKGVDSTLKIQPAKLEDSAVYLCASSRDRLTDGYTFGSGTRLTVV.

The chain combines TRBV13 with TRBJ1-3; 9 bases agree with TRBD1. V lost 3 bases to trimming and J lost 3 bases; unmatched junction nucleotides: 6. CDR1 is PRHDT and CDR2 is FYEKMQ in the germline V gene (reference sequence). CDR3 size: 16 residues. CDR3 region: CASSLATGGIGNTIYF. DNA of the CDR3: TGTGCCAGCAGCTTGGCCACAGGGGGCATTGGAAACACCATATATTTT.

The CDR3 coding sequence is TGTGCCAGCAGCCGCGGGAGAAGTCAGACTAATGAAAAACTGTTTTTT. Residues: CASSRGRSQTNEKLFF. The chain uses TRBV3-1 (or the pseudogene TRBV3-2) and TRBJ1-4; no clear D gene. The CDR3 is 16 residues long. Trimming removed 4 bases at V and 2 bases at J, with 14 bases between. Germline V gives CDR1 LGHDT, CDR2 YNNKEL (reference sequence).

V is TRBV30 and J is TRBJ2-3, with 11 bases identical to TRBD2. Per germline, CDR1 GTSNPN and CDR2 SVGIG (reference sequence). The CDR3 covers 14 residues. Unmatched junction bases numbered 4, after V lost 3 bases and J lost 5 bases. CDR3 in amino acids: CAWRVSGRGDTQYF. The CDR3 DNA reads TGTGCCTGGAGGGTTAGCGGGAGGGGAGATACGCAGTATTTT.

This clone was recorded a few times. V and J are TRBV5-4 and TRBJ1-5; 7 bases line up with TRBD1. J gave up 2 bases and V 4 bases, and 9 bases lay outside the gene matches. There are 16 residues in the CDR3. Germline CDR1 is SGHNT and CDR2 is YYREEE (reference sequence). This CDR3 reads CASSQGGTGGNQPQHF. The CDR3 nucleotides read TGTGCCAGCAGCCAGGGGGGCACAGGGGGCAATCAGCCCCAGCATTTT.

This chain links TRBV5-1 with TRBJ2-2; 8 positions match TRBD1. Looked up from germline, CDR1 is SGHRS and CDR2 is YFSETQ. This CDR3 has 15 amino acids. The V gene end was trimmed by 6 bases and the J gene end by 2 bases; junction bases not matched to a gene: 6. The CDR3: CASNPGQVNTGELFF. The CDR3 DNA follows: TGCGCCAGCAACCCGGGACAGGTCAACACCGGGGAGCTGTTTTTT.

The chain is built from TRBV18 and TRBJ1-5; 8 bases align to TRBD1. The CDR3 covers 14 residues. CDR1 is KGHSH and CDR2 is LQKENI in the germline V gene. V shed 2 bases and J 7 bases; nucleotides not matched to a gene: 4. In nucleotides, the CDR3 is TGTGCCAGCTCACCAATGACAGGGGCCCAGCCCCAGCATTTT. Translated, it gives CASSPMTGAQPQHF.

The rearrangement links TRBV7-9 to TRBJ2-7; TRBD2 is a possible D gene (6 bases). Germline lookup yields CDR1 SEHNR and CDR2 FQNEAQ (reference sequence). The CDR3 spans 15 residues. V shed 0 bases and J shed 3 bases, with 12 bases lying between them. The CDR3 here is CASSLASGAFYEQYF. The DNA of the CDR3 is TGTGCCAGCAGCTTAGCTAGCGGCGCCTTCTACGAGCAGTACTTC.

This chain joins TRBV15 and TRBJ2-2; 7 positions match TRBD1. The CDR3 loop spans 15 amino acids. Germline lookup yields CDR1 LNHNV and CDR2 YYDKDF (reference sequence). Trimming at V came to 1 base and at J to 4 bases, leaving 3 bases not matched to a gene. The CDR3 protein is CATSRATGTTGELFF. CDR3 sequence (DNA): TGTGCCACCAGCAGAGCGACAGGGACCACCGGGGAGCTGTTTTTT.